This TCR beta chain stems from a study of cytomegalovirus exposure and HLA in healthy donors. 13 Jbeta primers and 60 Vbeta primers were used for the PCR. Clones were sequenced by immunoSEQ multiplex PCR, and TCRdb holds only the in-frame ones, with some missing. The sample lists around 70,000 clones, more than 80% seen once, with around 7% in the top ten. Study conclusions and caveats: Within an earlier analysis, most TCR beta V segments proved productive either about 90% or about 30% of the time. High specificity and sensitivity for cytomegalovirus status were reported for the classifier.

This clone was counted between two and nine times. Its matching antigen is unknown. The V gene's germline CDR1 is SNHLY and CDR2 FYNNEI. The CDR3 is 13 residues long. Trimming took off 5 bases at V and 3 bases at J, with 10 bases between the two ends. The sequence derives from a human donor in good health. Sequencing input: PBMCs. V is TRBV2 and J is TRBJ1-1; D perhaps matches TRBD1 (5 bases). This chain's CDR3 is CASSLGGDTEAFF. The CDR3 DNA follows: TGTGCCAGCAGTTTGGGGGGGGACACTGAAGCTTTCTTT.